This passage covers 26 T cell receptor beta chains from one sample sequenced in a study of shared clonotypes between healthy human individuals. Profiling relied on immunoSEQ multiplex PCR, and the TCRdb table lists in-frame clones only, not all of them. Among 450,000 to 550,000 clones, 70% to 80% were seen once, and the ten largest hold roughly 13%. Input material: PBMCs. The receptors come from a woman in her thirties or forties in good health. Some clones in this sample may be carry-over from other donors' samples.

The chain has TRBV7-2 and TRBJ1-2; D not certain. Germline V gene lookup returns CDR1 SGHTA and CDR2 FQGNSA. V gave up 3 bases and J gave up 3 bases, with 11 bases separating them. CDR3 length equals 14 residues. CDR3 loop: CASSLFKLDYGYTF. The CDR3 DNA follows: TGTGCCAGCAGCTTGTTCAAACTCGACTATGGCTACACCTTC.

The chain links TRBV19 to TRBJ1-1; no reliable D call. The CDR3 has 16 residues. CDR1 is LNHDA and CDR2 is SQIVND in the germline V gene (reference sequence). V lost 5 bases and J lost 1, with 17 bases in between. Written as DNA, the CDR3 is TGTGCCAGTAGTTCGCTTGAGTCTGGTTGGAACACTGAAGCTTTCTTT. This encodes CASSSLESGWNTEAFF.

As for this clone: Other nucleotide sequences in the sample specify the same CDR3. V and J are TRBV6-1 and TRBJ1-5; no definite D call. This CDR3 contains 13 residues. Trimming cost V 3 bases and J 0 bases, with 3 bases left between them. Germline V gene sequence: CDR1 MNHNS, CDR2 SASEGT. CDR3 sequence (DNA): TGTGCCAGCAGTGATTATAGCAATCAGCCCCAGCATTTT. As protein: CASSDYSNQPQHF.

The rearrangement joins TRBV7-2 to TRBJ2-4; D is uncertain. Germline loops: CDR1 SGHTA, CDR2 FQGNSA. The germline V and J ends were trimmed by 5 bases and 3 bases, with 20 bases remaining between them. CDR3 length: 17 amino acids. The CDR3: CASSPGWTSWGKNIQYF. The DNA of the CDR3 is TGTGCCAGCAGCCCCGGCTGGACGTCCTGGGGCAAAAACATTCAGTACTTC.

This clone is a singleton in its sample. The V and J genes are TRBV28 and TRBJ2-2, with 8 bases matching TRBD2. Germline CDR1 and CDR2: MDHEN and SYDVKM. V was clipped by 8 bases and J by 4 bases; unmatched bases: 9. The CDR3 runs 15 residues. CDR3 nucleotide sequence: TGTGCCAGCCGGGTTGCGGGAGGCGGCACCGGGGAGCTGTTTTTT. Encoded protein: CASRVAGGGTGELFF.

This clone appeared a single time. The rearrangement links TRBV6-4 to TRBJ2-1; 8 positions match TRBD2. This CDR3 spans 15 amino acids. After removal of 2 bases from V and 6 bases from J, the junction contained 6 bases not matched to a gene. Looked up from germline, CDR1 is MRHNA and CDR2 is SNTAGT. This chain's CDR3 is CASSDTSGASNEQFF. The CDR3 bases are TGTGCCAGCAGTGACACTAGCGGAGCTAGCAATGAGCAGTTCTTC.

The chain uses TRBV7-9 and TRBJ2-1; 7 nucleotides align to TRBD2. The germline V gene encodes CDR1 SEHNR and CDR2 FQNEAQ (reference sequence). The V and J ends lost 5 bases and 5 bases, in that order; junction bases with no gene match: 9. This CDR3 region has 15 residues. CDR3 bases: TGTGCCAGCAGCGGGGGACTAACGGGAAACAATGAGCAGTTCTTC. It is translated as CASSGGLTGNNEQFF. The full variable domain, in which reference TRBV7-9 and TRBJ2-1 provide the parts outside the CDR3, is DTGVSQNPRHKITKRGQNVTFRCDPISEHNRLYWYRQTLGQGPEFLTYFQNEAQLEKSRLLSDRFSAERPKGSFSTLEIQRTEQGDSAMYLCASSGGLTGNNEQFFGPGTRLTVL.

This chain links TRBV2 with TRBJ2-3; D is unclear. The V gene lost 1 base and the J gene lost 1 base, with 6 bases spanning the gap. There are 14 residues in the CDR3. In germline, CDR1 is SNHLY, CDR2 FYNNEI. CDR3 in amino acids: CASSEGSRTDTQYF. In DNA form, the CDR3 reads TGTGCCAGCAGTGAAGGGTCCCGCACAGATACGCAGTATTTT. The whole variable domain, remainder taken from reference TRBV2 and TRBJ2-3, is EPEVTQTPSHQVTQMGQEVILRCVPISNHLYFYWYRQILGQKVEFLVSFYNNEISEKSEIFDDQFSVERPDGSNFTLKIRSTKLEDSAMYFCASSEGSRTDTQYFGPGTRLTVL.

This rearrangement joins TRBV2 to TRBJ2-5, with TRBD2 identical over 7 bases. This CDR3 has 13 residues. Trimming removed 6 bases from V and 5 bases from J; junction bases left unmatched: 6. Germline V CDR1 and CDR2: SNHLY, FYNNEI. The CDR3 DNA sequence: TGTGCCAGCAGGCCCCCCGGGAGGGAGACCCAGTACTTC. Translating it yields CASRPPGRETQYF.

V usage is TRBV7-8 and J usage is TRBJ2-1; 7 nucleotides align to TRBD1. V was clipped by 5 bases and J by 5 bases; unmatched bases: 3. CDR3 length equals 13 residues. Looked up from germline, CDR1 is SGHVS and CDR2 is FQNEAQ. Here the CDR3 reads CASSLQGNNEQFF. The CDR3 DNA sequence: TGTGCCAGCAGCCTACAGGGGAACAATGAGCAGTTCTTC. Combining the CDR3 with reference TRBV7-8 and TRBJ2-1 gives the whole variable domain GAGVSQSPRYKVAKRGQDVALRCDPISGHVSLFWYQQALGQGPEFLTYFQNEAQLDKSGLPSDRFFAERPEGSVSTLKIQRTQQEDSAVYLCASSLQGNNEQFFGPGTRLTVL.

The chain has TRBV30 and TRBJ1-3, with unresolved D. Deletions cut 2 bases from V and 8 bases from J, with 10 bases between. This CDR3 is 12 amino acids long. Germline CDR1 is GTSNPN and CDR2 is SVGIG (reference sequence). The CDR3 DNA reads TGTGCCTGGAGTTTGTATGAGGACACCATATATTTT. Amino acids: CAWSLYEDTIYF.

The chain has TRBV6-1 and TRBJ2-7, with D possibly being TRBD1 (6 bases). This CDR3 has 16 residues. Germline V CDR1 and CDR2: MNHNS, SASEGT. V dropped 3 bases and J dropped 3 bases, with 18 bases sitting between them. CDR3 region: CASSEGADRRYYEQYF. The CDR3 DNA sequence: TGTGCCAGCAGTGAGGGGGCAGACAGAAGGTACTACGAGCAGTACTTC.

This clone has just one count. V is TRBV9 and J is TRBJ2-1, with D unclear. V gave up 2 bases and J gave up 1 base, with 7 bases separating them. The germline gives CDR1 SGDLS, CDR2 YYNGEE. CDR3 size: 14 residues. CDR3 residues: CASSVMGSYNEQFF. CDR3 DNA sequence: TGTGCCAGCAGCGTTATGGGTTCCTACAATGAGCAGTTCTTC.

V usage is TRBV28 and J usage is TRBJ1-2; possibly TRBD1 for D (5 bases). Germline V CDR1 and CDR2: MDHEN, SYDVKM. The CDR3 is 14 amino acids. V was trimmed by 2 bases and J by 2 bases, leaving 9 bases between them. CDR3 bases: TGTGCCAGCAGTTTACACAGGACGAACTATGGCTACACCTTC. It specifies CASSLHRTNYGYTF.

The chain uses TRBV5-4 and TRBJ1-2; 7 bases are a match to TRBD1. CDR1 and CDR2 (germline): SGHNT, YYREEE (reference sequence). CDR3 size: 13 residues. Trimming took 3 bases from V and 6 from J; bases not matched to a gene: 5. CDR3 in DNA: TGTGCCAGCAGCTCGGGACAGTTGAATGGCTACACCTTC. This codes for CASSSGQLNGYTF.

The chain joins TRBV9 to TRBJ1-2; 8 positions agree with TRBD1. The CDR3 runs to 15 residues. From germline, CDR1 is SGDLS and CDR2 YYNGEE. The ends lost 2 bases at V and 8 bases at J; junction bases unmatched: 11. The CDR3 DNA is TGTGCCAGCAGCGTGAGCCCGGACAGGGCTGAGGGCTACACCTTC. Translation gives CASSVSPDRAEGYTF.

The CDR3 loop is CASSEAAGAAYEQYF. Written as DNA, the CDR3 is TGTGCCAGCAGTGAAGCAGCGGGAGCGGCCTACGAGCAGTACTTC. The V and J genes are TRBV6-1 and TRBJ2-7, with 8 bases that match TRBD2. The CDR3 contains 15 residues. V shed 0 bases and J 2 bases; nucleotides not matched to a gene: 3. CDR1 is MNHNS, CDR2 SASEGT, per germline.

The chain combines TRBV2 with TRBJ2-3, with TRBD1 identical over 11 bases. CDR1 and CDR2 (germline): SNHLY, FYNNEI. Germline trimming cut 0 bases from V and 4 bases from J; bases unmatched to any gene: 0. The CDR3 runs to 15 residues. CDR3 amino acids: CASSEAGQGADTQYF. CDR3 DNA: TGTGCCAGCAGTGAAGCGGGACAGGGGGCAGATACGCAGTATTTT.

V and J are TRBV5-1 and TRBJ2-1; 13 bases match TRBD2. Germline CDR1 and CDR2: SGHRS and YFSETQ. The CDR3 extends over 19 amino acids. Trimming took 4 bases from V and 0 from J; bases not matched to a gene: 10. As DNA, the CDR3 is TGCGCCAGCAGCGGACGAGGGACTAGCGGGACAAGCTCCTACAATGAGCAGTTCTTC. Translating gives CASSGRGTSGTSSYNEQFF.

In this sample, this clone turned up once. V gene TRBV5-4 combines with J gene TRBJ1-2; TRBD1 agrees at 8 bases. The CDR3 contains 17 residues. Per germline, CDR1 SGHNT and CDR2 YYREEE (reference sequence). Unmatched junction bases numbered 10, after V lost 2 bases and J lost 1 base. The CDR3 here is CASSLPLGQVDNYGYTF. The CDR3 nucleotides are TGTGCCAGCAGCTTACCTCTGGGACAGGTAGATAACTATGGCTACACCTTC.

The chain couples TRBV7-6 to TRBJ2-7; D gene unclear. The CDR3 runs 16 residues. Germline assignment: CDR1 SGHVS and CDR2 FNYEAQ. V was clipped by 5 bases and J by 0 bases, with 17 bases between them. This chain's CDR3 is CASSPDLGGNSYEQYF. As DNA, the CDR3 is TGTGCCAGCAGCCCAGACTTAGGCGGTAACTCCTACGAGCAGTACTTC.

The rearrangement links TRBV28 to TRBJ2-5; 7 bases agree with TRBD1. Germline CDR1 and CDR2: MDHEN and SYDVKM. J was trimmed by 3 bases and V by 2 bases; bases with no gene match: 9. This CDR3 has 16 amino acids. The CDR3 sequence: CASSLGAQGVEETQYF. In DNA form, the CDR3 reads TGTGCCAGCAGTTTAGGGGCGCAGGGGGTAGAAGAGACCCAGTACTTC.

This chain connects TRBV19 to TRBJ2-1; TRBD1 aligns across 7 bases. The CDR3 is made up of 16 amino acids. V shed 3 bases, J shed 5 bases, and the junction held 10 bases outside the gene matches. Per the germline V gene, CDR1 is LNHDA and CDR2 is SQIVND (reference sequence). CDR3 bases: TGTGCCAGTAGTATCTACTCCGGGACAGTTCACAATGAGCAGTTCTTC. It translates to CASSIYSGTVHNEQFF. Based on the CDR3 plus reference TRBV19 and TRBJ2-1, the full variable domain is DGGITQSPKYLFRKEGQNVTLSCEQNLNHDAMYWYRQDPGQGLRLIYYSQIVNDFQKGDIAEGYSVSREKKESFPLTVTSAQKNPTAFYLCASSIYSGTVHNEQFFGPGTRLTVL.

The DNA for the CDR3 is TGCGCCAGCAGCCAGACAACAGGCGGGGGAAATGAGCAGTTCTTC. Translated: CASSQTTGGGNEQFF. V usage is TRBV4-1 and J usage is TRBJ2-1; TRBD2 aligns across 7 bases. Losses at the gene ends were 3 bases for V and 7 bases for J; bases not matched to a gene: 9. Germline V gene lookup returns CDR1 MGHRA and CDR2 YSYEKL. The CDR3 sequence is 15 residues long.

This chain joins TRBV6-5 and TRBJ2-7; D might be TRBD1 or TRBD2, each matching 6 bases. CDR1 is MNHEY, CDR2 SVGAGI, per germline. V lost 2 bases to trimming and J lost 5 bases, with 16 bases between them. The CDR3 spans 15 residues. DNA of the CDR3: TGTGCCAGCAGTTACCGGGGGCAGGGCCGGGACGAGCAGTACTTC. This codes for CASSYRGQGRDEQYF.

This clone turned up a few times. The chain has TRBV5-8 and TRBJ1-3; unclear D gene. CDR3 length: 16 amino acids. Trimming pared 2 bases from V and 0 bases from J, leaving 12 bases between. Germline CDR1 reads SGHTS; CDR2 reads YDEGEE. CDR3 residues: CASSLSITFSGNTIYF. The CDR3 region has the DNA TGTGCCAGCAGCTTAAGTATCACTTTCTCTGGAAACACCATATATTTT.